This T cell receptor beta chain was recorded in a study of control samples from healthy donors and cancer patients. Produced via immunoSEQ multiplex PCR; TCRdb's table is partial and in-frame only. Here the sample spans more than 140,000 clones, less than 95% being singletons. Germline CDR1 and CDR2: SGHTA and FQGNSA. The V segment lost 5 bases and the J segment 5 bases; nucleotides outside the gene matches: 10. The CDR3 covers 15 residues. The receptor was isolated from a man aged 18 to 29 in good health. The rearrangement joins TRBV7-2 to TRBJ2-3; 7 positions agree with TRBD2. The sequenced sample was blood. The DNA for the CDR3 is TGTGCCAGCAGCGGACTAGATTTGGGGGAAGATACGCAGTATTTT. As protein: CASSGLDLGEDTQYF.